The 26 T cell receptor beta chains presented below share a single source sample, sequenced in a study of blood T cells in healthy people across ages (dated by TCRdb to 2015 to 2017). The protocol used for the library was 5' RACE. TCRdb names Illumina HiSeq 2500 as the instrument used. A second PCR of roughly 6 to 12 cycles was run with a J-beta primer mix and a sample-barcoded 5' primer. TCRdb trimmed the raw reads at Q25, called clones with MiXCR and kept productive beta chains. One record per CDR3 amino acid sequence lists the most common genes and DNA. Here the sample has 890,000 or so distinct CDR3 sequences; about 59% occur a single time. About a quarter of the sample is held by the ten biggest clonotypes. Sequences were obtained from blood. Every receptor here comes from a man aged 30 to 45 in good health.

The V call is TRBV4-2, the J call TRBJ2-7; D is ambiguous. The germline CDR1 and CDR2 sequences are LGHNA and YNFKEQ. Trimming removed 1 base at V and 0 bases at J, with 7 bases between. This CDR3 is built from 14 residues. CDR3 sequence: CASSQGGPSYEQYF. The CDR3 nucleotides read TGTGCCAGCAGCCAAGGAGGACCCTCCTACGAGCAGTACTTC.

This clonotype was picked up many times. The chain employs TRBV29-1 and TRBJ2-5, with a possible D match to TRBD2 (6 bases). The CDR3 covers 15 residues. V was cut by 0 bases and J by 2 bases, with 13 bases left in between. Germline CDR1 is SQVTM and CDR2 is ANQGSEA. The CDR3 sequence is CSVEDRLANQETQYF. The CDR3 region has the DNA TGCAGCGTTGAAGATCGTCTAGCGAATCAAGAGACCCAGTACTTC.

This sequence joins TRBV7-3 and TRBJ2-1; 9 positions match TRBD2. Per the germline V gene, CDR1 is SGHTA and CDR2 is FQGTGA. J was trimmed by 1 base and V by 4 bases; bases with no gene match: 5. The CDR3 contains 16 residues. CDR3 region: CASSSQRGASYNEQFF. CDR3 nucleotide sequence: TGTGCCAGCAGCTCCCAGCGGGGGGCTTCCTACAATGAGCAGTTCTTC.

The rearrangement joins TRBV6-1 to TRBJ1-5; TRBD1 is a possible D gene (6 bases). The CDR3 is 15 amino acids. The V end lost 3 bases, the J end lost 1 base, and 10 bases lay between the germline ends. Germline V CDR1 and CDR2: MNHNS, SASEGT. CDR3 sequence (DNA): TGTGCCAGCAGTGAGGGGGGGCTGAGCAATCAGCCCCAGCATTTT. Its translation is CASSEGGLSNQPQHF.

The chain carries TRBV6-6 and TRBJ1-6; no clear D. From germline, CDR1 is MNHNY and CDR2 SVGAGI (reference sequence). This CDR3 region has 14 residues. The germline V and J ends were trimmed by 7 bases and 3 bases, with 10 bases remaining between them. This chain's CDR3 is CASMPGLYNSPLHF. In DNA form, the CDR3 reads TGTGCCAGCATGCCAGGACTCTATAATTCACCCCTCCACTTT.

V usage is TRBV6-5 and J usage is TRBJ2-1, with D maybe TRBD1 (6 bases). Germline-derived CDR1 and CDR2 are MNHEY and SVGAGI. V gave up 6 bases and J gave up 6 bases, with 21 bases separating them. The CDR3 runs to 16 residues. CDR3 DNA: TGTGCCAGCAGCCCTATTAGTGGGGGCCCCTTCAATGAGCAGTTCTTC. Translated: CASSPISGGPFNEQFF.

The V and J genes are TRBV28 and TRBJ2-5; 10 bases are a match to TRBD2. V lost 7 bases and J lost 1; bases outside the gene matches: 9. Germline loops: CDR1 MDHEN, CDR2 SYDVKM. The CDR3 loop spans 16 amino acids. DNA of the CDR3: TGTGCCAGCACCCTTAATCTAGCGGGGGTCCAAGAGACCCAGTACTTC. The encoded protein is CASTLNLAGVQETQYF.

The chain joins TRBV20-1 to TRBJ2-1, with D perhaps matching TRBD1 (5 bases). The germline V gene has CDR1 DFQATT and CDR2 SNEGSKA (reference sequence). V was trimmed by 0 bases and J by 8 bases, leaving 23 bases between them. The CDR3 covers 17 residues. The CDR3 here is CSARDFKGQGSYDEQFF. The CDR3 DNA sequence: TGCAGTGCTAGAGATTTCAAGGGCCAGGGCAGTTACGATGAGCAGTTCTTC.

In its sample, this clonotype was seen a few times. The rearrangement links TRBV20-1 to TRBJ2-1; maybe TRBD1 (6 bases). Trimming pared 0 bases from V and 0 bases from J, leaving 12 bases between. Per the germline V gene, CDR1 is DFQATT and CDR2 is SNEGSKA (reference sequence). The CDR3 contains 16 residues. The CDR3 sequence: CSARDLDRSSYNEQFF. DNA for the CDR3: TGCAGTGCTAGAGATTTAGACAGGAGCTCCTACAATGAGCAGTTCTTC.

In this sample, this clonotype turned up a few times. The V call is TRBV6-6, the J call TRBJ1-5; no firm D call. CDR1 is MNHNY and CDR2 is SVGAGI in the germline V gene (reference sequence). The CDR3 has 17 amino acids. Trimming took 0 bases from V and 5 from J, leaving 17 bases between them. The CDR3 DNA sequence: TGTGCCAGCAGTTACTCCCCGGACTACTTTGGTCATCAGCCCCAGCATTTT. Its translation: CASSYSPDYFGHQPQHF.

The chain couples TRBV6-6 to TRBJ1-1; D perhaps matches TRBD1 (6 bases). The CDR3 totals 14 residues. CDR1 and CDR2 (germline): MNHNY, SVGAGI (reference sequence). V lost 4 bases and J lost 4, with 13 bases in between. The DNA of the CDR3 is TGTGCCAGCAGTTCCGGGTTCAGGGGCACTGAAGCTTTCTTT. It is translated as CASSSGFRGTEAFF.

V and J are TRBV20-1 and TRBJ2-7; 7 bases line up with TRBD1. V shed 6 bases, J shed 1 base, and the junction held 6 bases outside the gene matches. This CDR3 contains 13 residues. Germline CDR1 reads DFQATT; CDR2 reads SNEGSKA (reference sequence). As DNA, the CDR3 is TGCAGTGCACAACCGGGACAGTCCTACGAGCAGTACTTC. Translated, it gives CSAQPGQSYEQYF.

This clonotype turned up a few times. The rearrangement links TRBV6-2 or TRBV6-3 to TRBJ2-5; the match to TRBD1 covers 7 bases. Germline V gives CDR1 MNHEY, CDR2 SVGEGT. V lost 5 bases and J lost 4; bases outside the gene matches: 7. This CDR3 comprises 14 residues. CDR3 region: CASSQPGDRETQYF. Here the CDR3 DNA reads TGTGCCAGCAGTCAACCAGGGGACAGAGAGACCCAGTACTTC.

This clonotype has a handful of counts. The chain combines TRBV9 with TRBJ2-7; tentatively, D is TRBD2 (5 bases). Germline CDR1 SGDLS, CDR2 YYNGEE. Trimming shortened V by 2 bases and J by 1 base, and 10 bases separated the two germline ends. The CDR3 sequence is 14 residues long. The CDR3 nucleotides read TGTGCCAGCAGCGTGGAGGCAGTTTCCTACGAGCAGTACTTC. Amino acids: CASSVEAVSYEQYF.

The V gene is TRBV5-1, the J gene TRBJ2-7, with 9 bases that match TRBD2. The V gene's germline CDR1 is SGHRS and CDR2 YFSETQ. Germline trimming cut 2 bases from V and 3 bases from J; bases unmatched to any gene: 12. This CDR3 is built from 17 residues. The CDR3 DNA reads TGCGCCAGCAGCTTCCGTGCGGGGGGGCCCCGTGGCTACGAGCAGTACTTC. Translated, it gives CASSFRAGGPRGYEQYF.

This chain uses TRBV7-2 with TRBJ2-7; 8 bases are a match to TRBD2. Germline CDR1 reads SGHTA; CDR2 reads FQGNSA. This CDR3 is 18 amino acids long. The ends lost 2 bases at V and 3 bases at J; junction bases unmatched: 15. The CDR3: CASSLLRGGQSIRYEQYF. The DNA for the CDR3 is TGTGCCAGCAGCTTACTTCGGGGGGGCCAGTCTATACGCTACGAGCAGTACTTC.

This clonotype occurred a few times. As DNA, the CDR3 is TGTGCCAGCAGTTTAGATGGTCCGGGGACCTACTCTGGGGCCAACGTCCTGACTTTC. Translated: CASSLDGPGTYSGANVLTF. The V and J genes are TRBV12-3 or TRBV12-4 and TRBJ2-6; D assignment may be TRBD1 or TRBD2 (5 bases each). CDR3 size: 19 residues. V was cut by 1 base and J by 0 bases, with 16 bases left in between.

This clonotype was seen a handful of times. The J gene is TRBJ2-3, the V gene TRBV29-1; weak D call: TRBD2 (5 bases). V was clipped by 7 bases and J by 1 base, with 9 bases between them. Looked up from germline, CDR1 is SQVTM and CDR2 is ANQGSEA. The CDR3 has 12 residues. The CDR3 loop reads CSEQEGTDTQYF. Written as DNA, the CDR3 is TGCAGCGAGCAGGAGGGCACAGATACGCAGTATTTT.

The chain is built from TRBV2 and TRBJ2-6, with unresolved D. Between the trimmed V and J ends, which lost 3 bases and 2 bases, there was a span of 8 bases. The germline gives CDR1 SNHLY, CDR2 FYNNEI. The length of the CDR3 is 15 residues. DNA of the CDR3: TGTGCCAGCAGTGACTGGGTTGCTGGGGCCAACGTCCTGACTTTC. Protein: CASSDWVAGANVLTF.

The table lists this clonotype with a few counts. This rearrangement joins TRBV2 to TRBJ1-5; D is unresolved. With 3 bases removed from V and 0 bases from J, the gap between germline ends came to 9 bases. The CDR3 is 15 amino acids. Germline assignment: CDR1 SNHLY and CDR2 FYNNEI. Here the CDR3 reads CASSDTANSNQPQHF. DNA of the CDR3: TGTGCCAGCAGTGATACAGCGAATAGCAATCAGCCCCAGCATTTT.

V gene TRBV7-9 combines with J gene TRBJ2-7, with TRBD1 identical over 7 bases. This CDR3 region has 14 residues. The V gene's germline CDR1 is SEHNR and CDR2 FQNEAQ (reference sequence). With 8 bases clipped from V and 3 bases from J, the junction kept 10 bases outside the gene matches. The CDR3 region is CASAEQGPFYEQYF. The CDR3, as DNA: TGTGCCAGCGCCGAACAGGGGCCTTTCTACGAGCAGTACTTC.

The chain links TRBV12-3 or TRBV12-4 to TRBJ2-5; TRBD1 might be the D (5 bases). Trimming took 5 bases from V and 5 from J, leaving 12 bases between them. CDR3 length: 13 residues. The CDR3 protein is CASSGWGWETQYF. The CDR3 DNA is TGTGCCAGCAGTGGATGGGGCTGGGAGACCCAGTACTTC.

J is TRBJ2-1 and V is TRBV12-3 or TRBV12-4; 7 bases match TRBD2. The CDR3 runs 14 residues. J lost 5 bases, V lost 4 bases, and 5 bases had no gene match. This CDR3 is CASSSQLADNEQFF. CDR3 DNA sequence: TGTGCCAGCAGTTCACAGCTAGCGGACAATGAGCAGTTCTTC.

The V call is TRBV7-9, the J call TRBJ2-5; D remains unclear. The V gene lost 6 bases and the J gene lost 1 base, with 15 bases spanning the gap. Germline assignment: CDR1 SEHNR and CDR2 FQNEAQ (reference sequence). The CDR3 totals 15 residues. In DNA form, the CDR3 reads TGTGCCAGCAGTTCTAGACAATTTCCCCAAGAGACCCAGTACTTC. It translates to CASSSRQFPQETQYF.

The CDR3 here is CSARGAGINEQFF. The CDR3, as DNA: TGCAGTGCTAGAGGCGCGGGGATAAATGAGCAGTTCTTC. The genes are TRBV20-1 and TRBJ2-1, with D perhaps matching TRBD2 (6 bases). Germline-derived CDR1 and CDR2 are DFQATT and SNEGSKA (reference sequence). Between the trimmed V and J ends, which lost 1 base and 7 bases, there was a span of 11 bases. The CDR3 loop spans 13 amino acids.

The chain carries TRBV2 and TRBJ2-3, with TRBD1 matching 8 bases. CDR3 length: 14 amino acids. Germline CDR1 SNHLY, CDR2 FYNNEI. V lost 4 bases and J lost 2; bases outside the gene matches: 2. CDR3 region: CASSVQGATDTQYF. In DNA, the CDR3 is TGTGCCAGCAGTGTTCAGGGGGCCACAGATACGCAGTATTTT.